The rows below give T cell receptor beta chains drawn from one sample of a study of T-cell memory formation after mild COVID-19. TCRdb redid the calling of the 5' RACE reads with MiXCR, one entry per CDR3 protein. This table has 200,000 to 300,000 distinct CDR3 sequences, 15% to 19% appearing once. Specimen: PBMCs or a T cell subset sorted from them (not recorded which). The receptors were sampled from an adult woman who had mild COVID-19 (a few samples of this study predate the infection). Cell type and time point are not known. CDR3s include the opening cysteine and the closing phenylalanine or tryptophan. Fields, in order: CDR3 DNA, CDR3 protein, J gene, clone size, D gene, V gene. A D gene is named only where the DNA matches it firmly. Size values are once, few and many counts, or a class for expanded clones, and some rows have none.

TGTGCCAGCTCCCCTGACGGAGGGGTCACAGATACGCAGTATTTT,CASSPDGGVTDTQYF,TRBJ2-3,few,.,TRBV18
TGCAGTGCTAGCGACAGGGGAAGTGGGGCCGTTAGCAATCAGCCCCAGCATTTT,CSASDRGSGAVSNQPQHF,TRBJ1-5,few,TRBD1,TRBV20-1
TGTGCCAGCAGGGATAGCGGGGGGGCTTACGAGCAGTACTTC,CASRDSGGAYEQYF,TRBJ2-7,.,TRBD2,TRBV6-1
TGTGCCAGCAGCGCTCGGGGGGGTGGCTCCTACGAGCAGTACTTC,CASSARGGGSYEQYF,TRBJ2-7,.,TRBD2,TRBV9
TGTGCCAGCAGTTTAATGGGACTAGCGGTACACAATGAGCAGTTCTTC,CASSLMGLAVHNEQFF,TRBJ2-1,few,TRBD2,TRBV12-3/TRBV12-4
TGTGCCACCAGTGCCTCGACACCGGGGGGTTACGAGCAGTACTTC,CATSASTPGGYEQYF,TRBJ2-7,few,TRBD2,TRBV24-1
TGTGCCAGTAGTATAGCTTCGGGGCGGCAGACCATGAACACTGAAGCTTTCTTT,CASSIASGRQTMNTEAFF,TRBJ1-1,.,.,TRBV19
TGTGCCAGCTCCGGCATGGCTAACTATGGCTACACCTTC,CASSGMANYGYTF,TRBJ1-2,few,.,TRBV18
TGTGCCAGCAGCTTAAACAAGGCTGGCACAGATACGCAGTATTTT,CASSLNKAGTDTQYF,TRBJ2-3,many,.,TRBV7-2
TGTGCCAGCAGGACGGGACAGGCGCTCACAGATACGCAGTATTTT,CASRTGQALTDTQYF,TRBJ2-3,few,TRBD1,TRBV7-9
TGTGCCAGCAGTTTCGGCAGGGGGCATCGGAACACTGAAGCTTTCTTT,CASSFGRGHRNTEAFF,TRBJ1-1,.,TRBD1,TRBV27
TGTGCCACCAGCAGAGATCAGGGGGCTAGCACAGATACGCAGTATTTT,CATSRDQGASTDTQYF,TRBJ2-3,few,TRBD1,TRBV15
TGTGCCAGCAGCAGGGGACTCAGGTTCTCTGGAAACACCATATATTTT,CASSRGLRFSGNTIYF,TRBJ1-3,.,.,TRBV2
TGCGCCAGCAGCCAACTCCAGGACAGTCGCCATGGCTACACCTTC,CASSQLQDSRHGYTF,TRBJ1-2,.,.,TRBV4-3
TGTGCCAGCAGCTTAGGGACAGGGTCTCACGAGCAGTACTTC,CASSLGTGSHEQYF,TRBJ2-7,few,TRBD1,TRBV7-3
TGTGCCAGCAGTTTAGATCTTGGGAGACTAGGAAATGAGCAGTTCTTC,CASSLDLGRLGNEQFF,TRBJ2-1,medium-sized,.,TRBV12-3/TRBV12-4
TGTGCCAGCAGTTTGGCGTATATGGGGGGCAATCAGCCCCAGCATTTT,CASSLAYMGGNQPQHF,TRBJ1-5,few,.,TRBV27
TGTGCCAGCAGTGACTCAGCGGGAGGGCTCACAGATACGCAGTATTTT,CASSDSAGGLTDTQYF,TRBJ2-3,.,TRBD2,TRBV6-4
TGTGCCAGCAGTTTAATAGGGACCAGACAGGGGAGCGCGGGCTATGGCTACACCTTC,CASSLIGTRQGSAGYGYTF,TRBJ1-2,.,TRBD1,TRBV27
TGTGCCACCAGTGATAAAACAGGGCGTCGCGCAGATACGCAGTATTTT,CATSDKTGRRADTQYF,TRBJ2-3,few,.,TRBV24-1
TGTGCCAGCAGCTGGCGACAGGGGAGGGAGCTGTTTTTT,CASSWRQGRELFF,TRBJ2-2,few,TRBD1,TRBV5-5
TGTGCCAGCAGTCCACAGGGAACGCTCTATGGCTACACCTTC,CASSPQGTLYGYTF,TRBJ1-2,few,.,TRBV12-3/TRBV12-4
TGTGCCAGCAGTTTATTGAGCGGTCGCACAGATACGCAGTATTTT,CASSLLSGRTDTQYF,TRBJ2-3,.,.,TRBV12-3/TRBV12-4
TGTGCCAGCAGTCGAGGCCCAGGGACTGTCTACGAGCAGTACTTC,CASSRGPGTVYEQYF,TRBJ2-7,.,.,TRBV12-3/TRBV12-4
TGTGCCAGCAGCCAAGGTCGAGGGAGCGGTTCCTACAATGAGCAGTTCTTC,CASSQGRGSGSYNEQFF,TRBJ2-1,many,.,TRBV3-1
TGTGCCAGCAGTTCCGCAGGGGCAAGGGGGGCCAACGTCCTGACTTTC,CASSSAGARGANVLTF,TRBJ2-6,few,.,TRBV6-5
TGTGCCTGGAGTCTGACCCACAATGAGCAGTTCTTC,CAWSLTHNEQFF,TRBJ2-1,few,.,TRBV30
TGTGCCAGCAGTTATCGCGGACTAGCGGACGTCTACAATGAGCAGTTCTTC,CASSYRGLADVYNEQFF,TRBJ2-1,few,TRBD2,TRBV6-5
TGTGCCAGCAGCCCTGGACTAGCGGGCTACAATGAGCAGTTCTTC,CASSPGLAGYNEQFF,TRBJ2-1,many,TRBD2,TRBV7-2
TGTGCCACCAGTCTCGACAGGGGGAGGAACACTGAAGCTTTCTTT,CATSLDRGRNTEAFF,TRBJ1-1,few,TRBD1,TRBV24-1
TGTGCCTGGAGTGTACTCCACGAGCAGTACTTC,CAWSVLHEQYF,TRBJ2-7,few,.,TRBV30
TGTGCCAGCAGCTTCCAGAGGGACTATGGCTACACCTTC,CASSFQRDYGYTF,TRBJ1-2,few,.,TRBV7-2
TGTGCCTGGAGTCGACAGACCTACGAGCAGTACTTC,CAWSRQTYEQYF,TRBJ2-7,.,.,TRBV30
TGTGCCAGCAGAGTTAAAGTCTCTAGCGGGGGGCATGACAATGAGCAGTTCTTC,CASRVKVSSGGHDNEQFF,TRBJ2-1,few,TRBD2,TRBV6-1
TGTGCCAGCAGTGAAGTCGGGACGGGGAATGAAAAACTGTTTTTT,CASSEVGTGNEKLFF,TRBJ1-4,.,.,TRBV6-1
TGTGCCAGCAGCTTAGGGATCGGGATAGGACCTCTCTACAATGAGCAGTTCTTC,CASSLGIGIGPLYNEQFF,TRBJ2-1,many,.,TRBV7-8
TGTGCCAGCAGCCCGGACAGCCCGAACACTGAAGCTTTCTTT,CASSPDSPNTEAFF,TRBJ1-1,.,.,TRBV2
TGTGCCAGCAGTTTTACAGTAATGAACACTGAAGCTTTCTTT,CASSFTVMNTEAFF,TRBJ1-1,.,.,TRBV27
TGTGCCAGCAGCCTCGACAGGCCCGTGGTGTACGAGCAGTACTTC,CASSLDRPVVYEQYF,TRBJ2-7,.,.,TRBV12-3/TRBV12-4
TGTGCCAGCAGCCCCCCAGGGAATAGCAATCAGCCCCAGCATTTT,CASSPPGNSNQPQHF,TRBJ1-5,.,.,TRBV25-1
TGCAGCGACCGAATCAGGGGAAGGACTGAAGCTTTCTTT,CSDRIRGRTEAFF,TRBJ1-1,.,.,TRBV29-1
TGCGCCAGCGGCATGCAAGAGACCCAGTACTTC,CASGMQETQYF,TRBJ2-5,many,.,TRBV5-1
TGTGCCAGCAGTTTAGTGGGGGGGGCCCCTCCTCAAGAGACCCAGTACTTC,CASSLVGGAPPQETQYF,TRBJ2-5,few,.,TRBV27
TGTGCCAGCAGCAGACAGGGTTTATGGCACGAGCAGTACTTC,CASSRQGLWHEQYF,TRBJ2-7,.,TRBD1,TRBV3-1
TGCGCCAGCAGTTCCGGGACTAGCGGGGGGCGTCTGATAAATGAGCAGTTCTTC,CASSSGTSGGRLINEQFF,TRBJ2-1,few,TRBD2,TRBV5-1
TGTGCCAGCAGCGCCCTTCCGGGACAGGGGGCGGGTGGGGCCAACGTCCTGACTTTC,CASSALPGQGAGGANVLTF,TRBJ2-6,.,TRBD1,TRBV6-6
TGTGCCAGCAGCTATAAGAGACTCCCTTTTGGCTACACCTTC,CASSYKRLPFGYTF,TRBJ1-2,.,.,TRBV12-3/TRBV12-4
TGCAGCGTTGGGGGTCCGGGACAAGTAGACGGCTACACCTTC,CSVGGPGQVDGYTF,TRBJ1-2,.,.,TRBV29-1
TGTGCCAGCAGCTTACGGGCGACGGGCTCACCCCTCCACTTT,CASSLRATGSPLHF,TRBJ1-6,few,.,TRBV7-3
TGTGCCAGCAGCTTAAACCCCCCTGATGCAGGCTCAAAAAACATTCAGTACTTC,CASSLNPPDAGSKNIQYF,TRBJ2-4,few,.,TRBV7-6
TGTGCCATCAGCTCCCAGGACGGCCAAGAGACCCAGTACTTC,CAISSQDGQETQYF,TRBJ2-5,few,.,TRBV10-3
TGTGCCAGCAGCTTAGGGGAGAAGCAGCCCCAGCATTTT,CASSLGEKQPQHF,TRBJ1-5,.,.,TRBV7-7
TGTGCCAGCAGTTCGATGGGACGGATCTATGGCTACACCTTC,CASSSMGRIYGYTF,TRBJ1-2,many,.,TRBV12-3/TRBV12-4
TGCAGTGCTACCGGGACAGGGGCCGGCTACACCTTC,CSATGTGAGYTF,TRBJ1-2,.,TRBD1,TRBV20-1
TGTGCCAGCAGCTCACTAACAGGGGTCCGGGAGCAGTACTTC,CASSSLTGVREQYF,TRBJ2-7,few,TRBD1,TRBV7-6
TGTGCCAGCAGGCCCGCATACAGGGGAAAGAATCAGCCCCAGCATTTT,CASRPAYRGKNQPQHF,TRBJ1-5,many,TRBD1,TRBV27
TGCGCCAGCAGCGGACAAGGAGCCAACGTCCTGACTTTC,CASSGQGANVLTF,TRBJ2-6,few,.,TRBV5-1
TGCGCCAGCAGCCAAGAGACAGGGGCCCGATATGGCTACACCTTC,CASSQETGARYGYTF,TRBJ1-2,.,TRBD1,TRBV4-3
TGTGCCAGCAGCTTCTGGGGGCAACAGGGTGCTCACGAGCAGTACTTC,CASSFWGQQGAHEQYF,TRBJ2-7,.,.,TRBV7-9
TGTGCCAGCAGTTACTTCAGAGATAATTCACCCCTCCACTTT,CASSYFRDNSPLHF,TRBJ1-6,once,.,TRBV6-5